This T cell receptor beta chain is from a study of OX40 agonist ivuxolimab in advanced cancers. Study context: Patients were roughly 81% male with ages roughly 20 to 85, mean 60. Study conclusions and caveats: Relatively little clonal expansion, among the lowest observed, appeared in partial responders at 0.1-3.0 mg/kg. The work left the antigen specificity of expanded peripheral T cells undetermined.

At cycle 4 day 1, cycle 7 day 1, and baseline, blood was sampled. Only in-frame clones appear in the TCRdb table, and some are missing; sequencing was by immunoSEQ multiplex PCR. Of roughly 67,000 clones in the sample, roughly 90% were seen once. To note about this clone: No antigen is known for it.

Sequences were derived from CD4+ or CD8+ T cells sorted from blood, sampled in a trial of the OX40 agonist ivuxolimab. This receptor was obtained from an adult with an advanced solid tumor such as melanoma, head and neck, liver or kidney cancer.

CDR3: CASSRDSSGANVLTF. For the CDR3, the DNA is TGTGCCAGCTCCCGGGACAGCTCTGGGGCCAACGTCCTGACTTTC. This chain links TRBV18 with TRBJ2-6, with 7 bases aligning to TRBD1. V was pared by 6 bases and J by 0 bases, with 2 bases of the junction left unmatched. The length of the CDR3 is 15 residues. The germline CDR1 and CDR2 sequences are KGHSH and LQKENI.